This T cell receptor (beta chain) was sequenced during a study of CD8 T cells in ankylosing spondylitis. Notes on the study in general: For ankylosing spondylitis blood, a TCR beta motif of fewer than 10 highly homologous variants appeared characteristic.

This CDR3 contains 15 residues. The V gene's germline CDR1 is SQVTM and CDR2 ANQGSEA. V lost 2 bases, J lost 6 bases, and 20 bases lay in between. This clonotype was seen ten or more times. Its specificity is not known. The TCR beta libraries were generated through quantitative 5'-RACE incorporating molecular barcodes. MiXCR was run by TCRdb on the 5' RACE reads, yielding one entry per CDR3 protein. The sample holds 240,000 or so distinct CDR3 sequences, approximately 9% seen once. The V and J genes are TRBV29-1 and TRBJ2-7; perhaps TRBD1 as D (6 bases). What was sequenced was blood, either unsorted or a sorted T cell fraction (not recorded which). This TCR was sampled from a male donor with ankylosing spondylitis or in good health (not recorded which). CDR3: CSVESPTGRPLEQYF. The CDR3 DNA follows: TGCAGCGTTGAAAGCCCGACAGGACGCCCCCTCGAGCAGTACTTC.